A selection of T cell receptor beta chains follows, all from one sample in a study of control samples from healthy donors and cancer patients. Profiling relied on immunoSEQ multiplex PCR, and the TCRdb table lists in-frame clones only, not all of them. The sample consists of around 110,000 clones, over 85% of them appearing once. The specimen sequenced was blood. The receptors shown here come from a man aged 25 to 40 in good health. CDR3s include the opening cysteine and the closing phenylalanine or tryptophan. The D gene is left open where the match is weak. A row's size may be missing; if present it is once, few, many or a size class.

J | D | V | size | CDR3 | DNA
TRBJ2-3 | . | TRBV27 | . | CASSLSSDSSTDTQYF | TGTGCCAGCAGTTTATCTTCGGATAGCAGCACAGATACGCAGTATTTT
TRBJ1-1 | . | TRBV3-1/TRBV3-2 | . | CASSQERYRNTEAFF | TGTGCCAGCAGCCAAGAACGGTACAGGAACACTGAAGCTTTCTTT
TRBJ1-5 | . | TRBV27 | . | CASSLTPNKQPQHF | TGTGCCAGCAGTTTAACCCCCAACAAGCAGCCCCAGCATTTT
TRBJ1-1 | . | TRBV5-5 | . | CASSRGTPGTEAFF | TGTGCCAGCAGCCGAGGGACACCTGGAACTGAAGCTTTCTTT
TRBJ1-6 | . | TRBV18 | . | CASSPDWAGNNSPLHF | TGTGCCAGCTCACCAGACTGGGCGGGGAACAATTCACCCCTCCACTTT
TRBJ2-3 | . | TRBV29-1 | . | CSVEDPGADTQYF | TGCAGCGTTGAAGATCCAGGGGCAGATACGCAGTATTTT
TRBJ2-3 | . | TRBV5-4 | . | CASSGRGSTDTQYF | TGTGCCAGCAGCGGTCGGGGAAGCACAGATACGCAGTATTTT
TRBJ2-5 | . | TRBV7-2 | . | CASSNSGYQETQYF | TGTGCCAGCAGCAACAGCGGGTACCAAGAGACCCAGTACTTC
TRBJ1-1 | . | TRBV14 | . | CASSQGPNTEAFF | TGTGCCAGCAGCCAAGGACCGAACACTGAAGCTTTCTTT
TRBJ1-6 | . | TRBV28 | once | CASGDNSPLHF | TGTGCCAGCGGGGACAATTCACCCCTCCACTTT
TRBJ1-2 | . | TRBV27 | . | CASRGGENYGYTF | TGTGCCAGCAGGGGGGGTGAAAACTATGGCTACACCTTC
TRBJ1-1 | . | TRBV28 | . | CASTGLLEAFF | TGTGCCAGTACAGGGCTTCTTGAAGCTTTCTTT
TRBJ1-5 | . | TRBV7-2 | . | CASSLWGGGNQPQHF | TGTGCCAGCAGCTTATGGGGCGGGGGGAATCAGCCCCAGCATTTT
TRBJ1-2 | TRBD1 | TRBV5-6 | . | CASSLTGTGDYGYTF | TGTGCCAGCAGCTTGACTGGGACAGGGGATTATGGCTACACCTTC
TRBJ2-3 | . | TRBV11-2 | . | CASSSYRGFYTDTQYF | TGTGCCAGCAGCTCCTACCGGGGGTTCTACACAGATACGCAGTATTTT
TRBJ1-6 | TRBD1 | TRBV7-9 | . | CASSEDRGMYNSPLHF | TGTGCCAGCAGCGAGGACAGGGGGATGTATAATTCACCCCTCCACTTT
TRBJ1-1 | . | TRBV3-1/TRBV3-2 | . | CASSPSHTNTEAFF | TGTGCCAGCAGCCCATCCCATACGAACACTGAAGCTTTCTTT
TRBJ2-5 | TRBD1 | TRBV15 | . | CATSRQSLTGPAGETQYF | TGTGCCACCAGCAGACAAAGCCTGACAGGGCCCGCCGGGGAGACCCAGTACTTC
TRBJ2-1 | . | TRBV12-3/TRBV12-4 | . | CASSFTPGTEQFF | TGTGCCAGCAGTTTCACCCCCGGGACTGAGCAGTTCTTC
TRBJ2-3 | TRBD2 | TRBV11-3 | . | CASSLRGSTDTQYF | TGTGCCAGCAGCTTGCGGGGGAGCACAGATACGCAGTATTTT
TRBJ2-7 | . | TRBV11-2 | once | CASSQPLGSFEQYF | TGTGCCAGCAGCCAGCCTCTGGGCTCGTTCGAGCAGTACTTC